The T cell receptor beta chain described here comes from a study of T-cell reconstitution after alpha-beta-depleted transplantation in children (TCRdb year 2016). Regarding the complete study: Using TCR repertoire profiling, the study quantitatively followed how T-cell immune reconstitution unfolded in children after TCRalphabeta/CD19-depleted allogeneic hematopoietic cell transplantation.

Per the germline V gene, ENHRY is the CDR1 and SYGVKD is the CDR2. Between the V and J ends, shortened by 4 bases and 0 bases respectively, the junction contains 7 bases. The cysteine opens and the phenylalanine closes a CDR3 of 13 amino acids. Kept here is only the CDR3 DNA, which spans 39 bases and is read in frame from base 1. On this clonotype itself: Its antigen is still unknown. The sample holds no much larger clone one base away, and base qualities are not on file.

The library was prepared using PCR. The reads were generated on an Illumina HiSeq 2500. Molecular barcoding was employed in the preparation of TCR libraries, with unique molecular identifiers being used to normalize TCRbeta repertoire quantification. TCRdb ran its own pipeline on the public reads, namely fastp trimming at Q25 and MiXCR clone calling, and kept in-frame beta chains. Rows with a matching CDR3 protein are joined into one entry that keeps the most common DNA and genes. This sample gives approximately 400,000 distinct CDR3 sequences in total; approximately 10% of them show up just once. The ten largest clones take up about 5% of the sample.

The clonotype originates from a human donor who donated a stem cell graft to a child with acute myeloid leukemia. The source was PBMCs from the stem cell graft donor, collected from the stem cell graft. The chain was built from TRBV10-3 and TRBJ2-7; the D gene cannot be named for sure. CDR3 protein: CAISVGSSYEQYF. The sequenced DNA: TGTGCCATCAGTGTAGGCTCCTCCTACGAGCAGTACTTC.